What follows are 14 T cell receptor beta chains derived from one specimen sequenced in a study of T-cell memory formation after mild COVID-19. TCRdb fed the 5' RACE reads into MiXCR, producing one record per CDR3 protein. The sample has roughly 150,000 distinct CDR3 sequences; approximately 15% are singletons. The sequenced sample was PBMCs or a T cell subset sorted from them (not recorded which). Receptors were obtained from an adult woman who had mild COVID-19 (a few samples of this study predate the infection). Cell type and time point are not known.

The chain employs TRBV10-3 and TRBJ2-3; the match to TRBD2 covers 13 bases. The CDR3 covers 20 residues. The V and J ends lost 0 bases and 2 bases, in that order; junction bases with no gene match: 11. Per the germline V gene, CDR1 is ENHRY and CDR2 is SYGVKD. CDR3 in DNA: TGTGCCATCAGTGAGTCGGGACTAGCGGGGCGGACCACCTACACAGATACGCAGTATTTT. It yields the protein CAISESGLAGRTTYTDTQYF.

This clonotype showed up just a few times. The chain recombines TRBV19 with TRBJ1-5, with no clear D. V lost 5 bases, J lost 1 base, and 9 bases lay in between. CDR3 length: 14 residues. Germline loops: CDR1 LNHDA, CDR2 SQIVND (reference sequence). The CDR3 DNA is TGTGCCAGTAGTCTCCGTACCAGCAATCAGCCCCAGCATTTT. As protein: CASSLRTSNQPQHF.

J is TRBJ1-2 and V is TRBV15; D ambiguous. The CDR3 loop spans 13 amino acids. Trimming cost V 4 bases and J 3 bases, with 9 bases left between them. The V gene's germline CDR1 is LNHNV and CDR2 YYDKDF (reference sequence). CDR3 nucleotide sequence: TGTGCCACCAGCACGCCCGATTACTATGGCTACACCTTC. Translated: CATSTPDYYGYTF.

The CDR3 spells CATSDTTDTQYF. CDR3 coding DNA: TGTGCCACCTCCGACACCACAGATACGCAGTATTTT. V is TRBV15 and J is TRBJ2-3; no reliable D call. This CDR3 has 12 amino acids. V lost 8 bases and J 2 bases, leaving 8 bases between the germline ends. Germline CDR1 is LNHNV and CDR2 is YYDKDF (reference sequence).

This clonotype was seen only a few times. The chain is built from TRBV6-2 or TRBV6-3 and TRBJ2-3; D is uncertain. This CDR3 contains 14 residues. Germline V gene lookup returns CDR1 MNHEY and CDR2 SVGEGT. With 0 bases removed from V and 2 bases from J, the gap between germline ends came to 6 bases. CDR3 in DNA: TGTGCCAGCAGTTACTCCCTAATCACAGATACGCAGTATTTT. It translates to CASSYSLITDTQYF.

This clonotype was detected a few times. Here the CDR3 DNA reads TGTGCCAGTACGACAGGGGCCAGCTCCTACGAGCAGTACTTC. It yields the protein CASTTGASSYEQYF. The V call is TRBV2, the J call TRBJ2-7; 8 bases agree with TRBD1. Germline assignment: CDR1 SNHLY and CDR2 FYNNEI. This CDR3 spans 14 amino acids. Unmatched junction bases numbered 7, after V lost 9 bases and J lost 0 bases.

The chain employs TRBV7-2 and TRBJ2-7; TRBD2 aligns across 12 bases. The CDR3 covers 19 residues. Germline V gene data show CDR1 as SGHTA and CDR2 as FQGNSA. J gave up 7 bases and V 3 bases, and 19 bases lay outside the gene matches. The CDR3 region is CASSLLAGGPGPSTWEQYF. The CDR3 coding sequence is TGTGCCAGCAGCTTGCTAGCGGGAGGGCCGGGTCCATCGACTTGGGAGCAGTACTTC.

The chain uses TRBV29-1 and TRBJ2-3; D uncertain. The CDR3 spans 14 residues. From germline, CDR1 is SQVTM and CDR2 ANQGSEA. The ends were cut back, 4 bases at V and 2 bases at J, with 13 bases in the middle. The CDR3 is CSVVPGLHTDTQYF. The CDR3 region has the DNA TGCAGCGTTGTGCCGGGCCTACACACAGATACGCAGTATTTT.

In its sample, this clonotype was seen many times. This chain links TRBV27 with TRBJ2-7; 8 positions match TRBD1. CDR3 length: 15 residues. V lost 5 bases to trimming and J lost 6 bases; unmatched junction nucleotides: 12. The V gene's germline CDR1 is MNHEY and CDR2 SMNVEV (reference sequence). CDR3 DNA: TGTGCCAGCAGTACCCACACGACAGGGGAAATCGAGCAGTACTTC. This translates into CASSTHTTGEIEQYF.

This chain links TRBV11-2 with TRBJ2-3, with D unclear. The germline CDR1 and CDR2 sequences are SGHAT and FQNNGV. Trimming removed 4 bases at V and 3 bases at J, with 17 bases between. This CDR3 is built from 16 residues. The CDR3: CASSSTPDPGTDTQYF. The CDR3 DNA reads TGTGCCAGCAGCTCCACACCCGACCCTGGGACAGATACGCAGTATTTT.

This clonotype was recorded a few times. The chain carries TRBV24-1 and TRBJ2-7; D assignment may be TRBD1 or TRBD2 (6 bases each). V lost 4 bases and J 2 bases, leaving 11 bases between the germline ends. Germline assignment: CDR1 KGHDR and CDR2 SFDVKD. This CDR3 is built from 14 residues. CDR3 amino acids: CATSEGGIPYEQYF. For the CDR3, the DNA is TGTGCCACCAGTGAAGGGGGGATCCCCTACGAGCAGTACTTC.

This clonotype was recorded a few times. The chain couples TRBV3-1 to TRBJ2-1; D not certain. V was cut by 2 bases and J by 4 bases, with 15 bases left in between. This CDR3 region has 16 residues. CDR1 LGHDT and CDR2 YNNKEL come from the germline V gene (reference sequence). The CDR3, as DNA: TGTGCCAGCAGCCAATACCTGCTTCAAGAATACAATGAGCAGTTCTTC. Encoded protein: CASSQYLLQEYNEQFF.

This clonotype was counted a few times. The J gene is TRBJ1-6, the V gene TRBV5-1; D is perhaps TRBD1 (5 bases). The CDR3 extends over 14 amino acids. Trimming pared 1 base from V and 5 bases from J, leaving 7 bases between. Germline V gene data show CDR1 as SGHRS and CDR2 as YFSETQ. This CDR3 reads CASSLSGDNSPLHF. The CDR3, as DNA: TGCGCCAGCAGCTTGTCGGGGGATAATTCACCCCTCCACTTT.

The chain recombines TRBV7-2 with TRBJ1-5; no clear D gene. V was clipped by 5 bases and J by 5 bases, with 10 bases between them. This CDR3 has 13 amino acids. The germline V gene has CDR1 SGHTA and CDR2 FQGNSA. The DNA of the CDR3 is TGTGCCAGCAGCGACCAAGTAGATCAGCCCCAGCATTTT. Translation gives CASSDQVDQPQHF.